This T cell receptor (beta chain) came from a study of cytomegalovirus exposure and HLA in healthy donors. Each of the donors was a healthy bone marrow donor. Turning to this clone: No antigen is known for it.

60 Vbeta and 13 Jbeta primers were used in PCR. The assay was immunoSEQ multiplex PCR, and TCRdb's table has in-frame clones only and misses some. This sample has 130,000 to 150,000 clones, with approximately 80% found just once. V dropped 8 bases and J dropped 0; count of bases not matched to a gene: 9. CDR1 and CDR2 (germline): SNHLY, FYNNEI. The CDR3 consists of 15 residues. The study, taken as a whole, reports: With DRB1 most and HLA-C fewest, TCR association rates differed between HLA loci in a later analysis. Earlier analysis found most TCR beta V segments productive about 90% or about 30% of the time.

The rearrangement links TRBV2 to TRBJ1-1; 7 bases map to TRBD1. The receptor's source is a male donor in good health and CMV-seronegative. Source material: PBMCs. As DNA, the CDR3 is TGTGCCAGCGGATTAAGACAGGGCATGAACACTGAAGCTTTCTTT. Translated: CASGLRQGMNTEAFF.